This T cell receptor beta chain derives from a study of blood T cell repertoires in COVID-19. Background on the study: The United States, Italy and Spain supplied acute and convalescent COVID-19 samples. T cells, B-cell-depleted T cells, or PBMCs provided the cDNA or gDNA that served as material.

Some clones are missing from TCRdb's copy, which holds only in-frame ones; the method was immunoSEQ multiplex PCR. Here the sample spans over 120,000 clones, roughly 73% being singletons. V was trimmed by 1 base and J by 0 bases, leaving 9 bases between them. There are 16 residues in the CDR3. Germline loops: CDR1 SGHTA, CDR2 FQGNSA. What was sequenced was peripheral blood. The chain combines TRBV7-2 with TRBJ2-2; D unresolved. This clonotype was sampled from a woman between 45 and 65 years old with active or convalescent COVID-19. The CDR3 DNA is TGTGCCAGCAGCTTAGTTTCCCCAGCGAACACCGGGGAGCTGTTTTTT. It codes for CASSLVSPANTGELFF.